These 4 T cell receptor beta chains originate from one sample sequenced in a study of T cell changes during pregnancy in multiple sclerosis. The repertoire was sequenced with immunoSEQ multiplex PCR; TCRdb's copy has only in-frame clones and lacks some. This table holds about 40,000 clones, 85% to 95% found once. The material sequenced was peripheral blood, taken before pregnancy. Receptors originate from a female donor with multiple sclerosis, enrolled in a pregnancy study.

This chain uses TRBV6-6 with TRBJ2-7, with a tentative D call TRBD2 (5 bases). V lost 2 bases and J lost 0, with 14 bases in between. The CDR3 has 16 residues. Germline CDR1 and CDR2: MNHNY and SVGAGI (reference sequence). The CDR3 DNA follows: TGTGCCAGCAGTTACGGGGAACCGGGAAACTCCTACGAGCAGTACTTC. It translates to CASSYGEPGNSYEQYF.

For the CDR3, the DNA is TGTGCCAGCAGCTTCCCAGCGGGAGGGCCAGATACGCAGTATTTT. Protein product: CASSFPAGGPDTQYF. This chain links TRBV7-9 with TRBJ2-3; TRBD2 matches at 10 bases. J lost 4 bases, V lost 3 bases, and 4 bases had no gene match. CDR1 SEHNR and CDR2 FQNEAQ come from the germline V gene (reference sequence). This CDR3 is 15 amino acids long.

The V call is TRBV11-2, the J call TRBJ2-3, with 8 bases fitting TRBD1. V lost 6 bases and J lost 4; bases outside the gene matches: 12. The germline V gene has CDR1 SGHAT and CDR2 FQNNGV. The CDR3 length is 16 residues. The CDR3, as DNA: TGTGCCAGCAGTCAAGTTCGGGGACAGGCTGCAGATACGCAGTATTTT. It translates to CASSQVRGQAADTQYF.

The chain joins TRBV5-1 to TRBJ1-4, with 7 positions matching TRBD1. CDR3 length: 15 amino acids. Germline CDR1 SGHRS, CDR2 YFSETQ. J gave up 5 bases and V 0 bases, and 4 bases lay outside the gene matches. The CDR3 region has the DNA TGCGCCAGCAGCTTGGGTTTACAGGGGAATGAAAAACTGTTTTTT. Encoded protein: CASSLGLQGNEKLFF.